These 15 T cell receptor beta chains came from one sample sequenced in a study of CD8 T cells in Susac syndrome. When the RNA was reverse transcribed, random hexamers were used with an input of roughly 0.45 to 1 ug. A single record per CDR3 protein comes from TCRdb applying MiXCR to the immunoSEQ multiplex PCR reads. The data hold around 150,000 distinct CDR3 sequences, with about 93% observed a single time. The sequenced material came from CD4+ T cells from PBMCs. The source of these receptors is a human donor in good health.

The chain couples TRBV5-1 to TRBJ1-1, with D perhaps matching TRBD1 (6 bases). Germline V gene data show CDR1 as SGHRS and CDR2 as YFSETQ. The CDR3 covers 13 residues. V lost 1 base and J lost 5, with 9 bases in between. The CDR3 DNA is TGCGCCAGCAGCTTGCAGGGGAGGACTGAAGCTTTCTTT. It translates to CASSLQGRTEAFF.

The V call is TRBV7-2, the J call TRBJ2-5, with TRBD2 matching 14 bases. The J call is in doubt because the DNA end fits TRBJ2-7 better. The CDR3 has 16 residues. From germline, CDR1 is SGHTA and CDR2 FQGNSA. DNA for the CDR3: TGTGCCAGCAGCTTAGATCGACTAGCGGGGGGGCGCGAGCAGTACTTC. This gives the protein CASSLDRLAGGREQYF.

The gene calls are TRBV4-1 and TRBJ1-5, with TRBD1 as a possible D gene (5 bases). The CDR3 length is 16 residues. Germline CDR1 MGHRA, CDR2 YSYEKL. The V and J ends lost 4 bases and 1 base respectively, with 14 bases between them. This chain's CDR3 is CASSLQRGGSNQPQHF. The CDR3 DNA sequence: TGCGCCAGCAGCCTACAAAGGGGTGGAAGCAATCAGCCCCAGCATTTT.

This chain connects TRBV4-2 to TRBJ2-1; TRBD2 is a possible D gene (7 bases). V was shortened by 1 base and J by 0 bases, with 13 bases between the two germline ends. This CDR3 is built from 17 residues. The germline gives CDR1 LGHNA, CDR2 YNFKEQ. CDR3 sequence (DNA): TGTGCCAGCAGCCAAGCCGGGGGGCAGAGCTCCTACAATGAGCAGTTCTTC. Its protein product is CASSQAGGQSSYNEQFF.

V and J are TRBV12-3 or TRBV12-4 and TRBJ1-2; 8 nucleotides line up with TRBD1. CDR3 length equals 13 residues. Germline trimming cut 6 bases from V and 4 bases from J; bases unmatched to any gene: 4. The CDR3 DNA sequence: TGTGCCAGCAGGCTCGGACAGGGCTATGGCTACACCTTC. Amino acids: CASRLGQGYGYTF.

As DNA, the CDR3 is TGCGCCAGCAGCGGGGCTCGGGGCACCGGGGAGCTGTTTTTT. It yields the protein CASSGARGTGELFF. The chain carries TRBV5-1 and TRBJ2-2; possibly TRBD1 or TRBD2 for D (5 bases each). Trimming stripped 4 bases from V and 4 bases from J, with 11 bases between. CDR1 and CDR2 from the germline V gene are SGHRS and YFSETQ. This CDR3 spans 14 amino acids.

The chain uses TRBV3-1 and TRBJ1-1; D uncertain. CDR1 is LGHDT and CDR2 is YNNKEL in the germline V gene (reference sequence). This CDR3 comprises 12 residues. Trimming removed 4 bases at V and 3 bases at J, with 6 bases between. This CDR3 reads CASSRVDTEAFF. In nucleotides, the CDR3 is TGTGCCAGCAGCCGGGTGGACACTGAAGCTTTCTTT.

The chain employs TRBV7-2 and TRBJ2-7; 9 positions match TRBD2. This CDR3 region has 17 residues. Germline lookup yields CDR1 SGHTA and CDR2 FQGNSA. Losses at the gene ends were 5 bases for V and 5 bases for J; bases not matched to a gene: 16. CDR3 residues: CASSPRRRGGAANEQYF. The CDR3 nucleotides read TGTGCCAGCAGCCCCCGGAGGCGGGGGGGGGCCGCGAACGAGCAGTACTTC.

The chain uses TRBV5-6 and TRBJ2-6; D uncertain. Per the germline V gene, CDR1 is SGHDT and CDR2 is YYEEEE. The V end lost 0 bases, the J end lost 2 bases, and 6 bases lay between the germline ends. The CDR3 totals 15 residues. CDR3 DNA: TGTGCCAGCAGCTTGGCGCAGACTGGGGCCAACGTCCTGACTTTC. Translation: CASSLAQTGANVLTF. Using reference TRBV5-6 and TRBJ2-6 for the parts outside the CDR3, the full variable domain is DAGVTQSPTHLIKTRGQQVTLRCSPKSGHDTVSWYQQALGQGPQFIFQYYEEEERQRGNFPDRFSGHQFPNYSSELNVNALLLGDSALYLCASSLAQTGANVLTFGAGSRLTVL.

The rearrangement uses TRBV20-1 and TRBJ2-5; 8 bases match TRBD2. Trimming took 0 bases from V and 1 from J; bases not matched to a gene: 7. Germline V CDR1 and CDR2: DFQATT, SNEGSKA (reference sequence). CDR3 length equals 16 residues. CDR3 residues: CSARDRRRGVQETQYF. CDR3 nucleotides: TGCAGTGCTAGAGATCGACGGCGGGGGGTCCAAGAGACCCAGTACTTC.

The V and J genes are TRBV18 and TRBJ2-7; D may be TRBD1 (6 bases). From germline, CDR1 is KGHSH and CDR2 LQKENI. V was cut by 5 bases and J by 3 bases, with 17 bases left in between. The CDR3 sequence is 15 residues long. The CDR3 nucleotides read TGTGCCAGCTCATCCGGACAGAGCCAGGACTACGAGCAGTACTTC. This sequence encodes CASSSGQSQDYEQYF. Filled out from reference TRBV18 and TRBJ2-7, the complete variable domain reads NAGVMQNPRHLVRRRGQEARLRCSPMKGHSHVYWYRQLPEEGLKFMVYLQKENIIDESGMPKERFSAEFPKEGPSILRIQQVVRGDSAAYFCASSSGQSQDYEQYFGPGTRLTVT.

This clonotype was detected only once. The chain joins TRBV4-1 to TRBJ1-1; D remains ambiguous. The CDR3 runs to 14 residues. Between the trimmed V and J ends, which lost 4 bases and 1 base, there was a span of 10 bases. Germline values: CDR1 MGHRA, CDR2 YSYEKL. CDR3 amino acids: CASSRVGRNTEAFF. CDR3 nucleotides: TGCGCCAGCAGCCGAGTAGGAAGGAACACTGAAGCTTTCTTT.

The genes are TRBV18 and TRBJ1-2; weak D call: TRBD1 (6 bases). The CDR3 has 16 amino acids. V was clipped by 4 bases and J by 4 bases, with 19 bases between them. Germline-derived CDR1 and CDR2 are KGHSH and LQKENI. The CDR3 loop reads CASSQARTASSYGYTF. The CDR3 DNA sequence: TGTGCCAGCTCACAAGCCAGGACAGCCAGTTCCTATGGCTACACCTTC.

This chain links TRBV12-3 or TRBV12-4 with TRBJ1-2; 9 nucleotides line up with TRBD1. CDR3 size: 16 residues. The trim removed 5 bases at V and 5 bases at J, leaving 12 bases unmatched. CDR3 loop: CASSTSLGTGNYGYTF. In nucleotides, the CDR3 is TGTGCCAGCAGTACTTCTCTCGGGACAGGGAATTATGGCTACACCTTC.

This chain uses TRBV29-1 with TRBJ2-7, with D possibly matching TRBD1 (5 bases). The CDR3 sequence is 11 residues long. Trimming cost V 8 bases and J 4 bases, with 12 bases left between them. Germline CDR1 is SQVTM and CDR2 is ANQGSEA. The CDR3 here is CSHPRDYEQYF. The CDR3 DNA sequence: TGCAGCCATCCCAGGGATTACGAGCAGTACTTC.